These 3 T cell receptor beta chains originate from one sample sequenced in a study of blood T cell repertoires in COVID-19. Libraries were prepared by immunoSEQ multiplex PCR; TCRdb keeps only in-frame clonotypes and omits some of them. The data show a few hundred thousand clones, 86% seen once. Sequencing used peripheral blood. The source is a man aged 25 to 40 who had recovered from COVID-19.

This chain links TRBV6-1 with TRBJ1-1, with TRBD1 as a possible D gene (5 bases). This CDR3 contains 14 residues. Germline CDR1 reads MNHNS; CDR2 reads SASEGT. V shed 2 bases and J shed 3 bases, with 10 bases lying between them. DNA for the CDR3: TGTGCCAGCAGTGAATCAGGGAGGCACACTGAAGCTTTCTTT. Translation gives CASSESGRHTEAFF.

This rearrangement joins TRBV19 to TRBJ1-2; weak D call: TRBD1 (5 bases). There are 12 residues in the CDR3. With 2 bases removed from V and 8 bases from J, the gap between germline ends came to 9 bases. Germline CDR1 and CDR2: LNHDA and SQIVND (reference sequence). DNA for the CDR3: TGTGCCAGTAGTATAACAGGATTCGGCTACACCTTC. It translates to CASSITGFGYTF.

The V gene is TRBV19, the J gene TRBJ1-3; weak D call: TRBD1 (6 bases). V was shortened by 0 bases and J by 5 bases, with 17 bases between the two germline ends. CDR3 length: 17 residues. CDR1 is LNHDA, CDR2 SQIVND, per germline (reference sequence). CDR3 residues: CASSIDPDRGRRNTIYF. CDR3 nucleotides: TGTGCCAGTAGTATAGACCCGGACAGAGGTCGCCGAAACACCATATATTTT.